What follows are 5 T cell receptor beta chains derived from one specimen sequenced in a study of T cell responses to AZD1222 COVID-19 vaccine. Assay used: immunoSEQ multiplex PCR; TCRdb lists only in-frame clones, some missing. The repertoire holds some 150,000 clones, 75% to 95% seen once, with around 3.1% in the top ten. The sequencing used peripheral blood, collected 28 days after the second AZD1222 dose. These receptors all stem from an adult who received the AZD1222 COVID-19 vaccine.

The rearrangement uses TRBV6-5 and TRBJ1-3, with 7 nucleotides matching TRBD1. From germline, CDR1 is MNHEY and CDR2 SVGAGI. Unmatched junction bases numbered 6, after V lost 6 bases and J lost 4 bases. The CDR3 is made up of 14 amino acids. CDR3 residues: CASSLTGSGNTIYF. The CDR3, as DNA: TGTGCCAGCAGCTTGACAGGGTCAGGAAACACCATATATTTT.

This clone appeared once. The chain has TRBV19 and TRBJ2-3; 8 bases map to TRBD2. The ends lost 1 base at V and 2 bases at J; junction bases unmatched: 2. Germline assignment: CDR1 LNHDA and CDR2 SQIVND (reference sequence). The CDR3 contains 15 residues. In DNA form, the CDR3 reads TGTGCCAGTAGTATAGGCGGGAGGCCCACAGATACGCAGTATTTT. Amino acid sequence: CASSIGGRPTDTQYF.

V usage is TRBV11-2 and J usage is TRBJ1-1; D not certain. The CDR3 has 14 amino acids. The V end lost 1 base, the J end lost 4 bases, and 10 bases lay between the germline ends. Germline V gene data show CDR1 as SGHAT and CDR2 as FQNNGV. The CDR3 nucleotides read TGTGCCAGCAGCTTAGCCCGGCACACCACTGAAGCTTTCTTT. Protein product: CASSLARHTTEAFF.

V usage is TRBV6-1 and J usage is TRBJ2-5; D ambiguous. Germline V lookup: CDR1 MNHNS, CDR2 SASEGT. The CDR3 is 11 amino acids. V was pared by 3 bases and J by 4 bases, with 3 bases between. The CDR3 protein is CASSDLETQYF. The CDR3 region has the DNA TGTGCCAGCAGTGATTTAGAGACCCAGTACTTC.

V usage is TRBV5-4 and J usage is TRBJ2-2, with D unresolved. The germline V gene has CDR1 SGHNT and CDR2 YYREEE (reference sequence). V lost 2 bases and J 6 bases, leaving 14 bases between the germline ends. This CDR3 spans 15 amino acids. The CDR3: CASSFSAERPGELFF. CDR3 DNA sequence: TGTGCCAGCAGCTTCTCGGCGGAGAGGCCCGGGGAGCTGTTTTTT.